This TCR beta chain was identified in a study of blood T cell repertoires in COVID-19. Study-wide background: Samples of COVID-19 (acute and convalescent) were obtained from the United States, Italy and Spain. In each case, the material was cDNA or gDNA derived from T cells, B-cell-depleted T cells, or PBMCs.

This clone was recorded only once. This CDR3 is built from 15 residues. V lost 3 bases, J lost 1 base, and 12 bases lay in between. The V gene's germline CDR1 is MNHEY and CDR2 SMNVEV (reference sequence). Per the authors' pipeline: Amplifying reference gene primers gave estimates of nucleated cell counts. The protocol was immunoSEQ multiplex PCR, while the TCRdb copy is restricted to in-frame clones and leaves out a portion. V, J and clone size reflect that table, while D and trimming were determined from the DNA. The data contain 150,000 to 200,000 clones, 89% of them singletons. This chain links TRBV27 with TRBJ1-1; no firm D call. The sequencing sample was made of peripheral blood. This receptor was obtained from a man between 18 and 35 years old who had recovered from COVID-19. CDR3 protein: CASSFWGSGNTEAFF. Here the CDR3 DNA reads TGTGCCAGCAGTTTTTGGGGAAGCGGGAACACTGAAGCTTTCTTT.